Below are 22 T cell receptor beta chains sequenced from a single sample in a study of CD8+ T cells in alopecia areata. Cells from pooled cutaneous lymph nodes were sorted by CD4, CD8alpha, NKG2D, NKG2ACE and other markers. Extracted RNA was reverse transcribed into cDNA, the sequencing template. The repertoire was sequenced with immunoSEQ multiplex PCR; TCRdb's copy has only in-frame clones and lacks some. The sample holds 290,000 or so clones, and no clone turns up only once. The specimen sequenced was CD4+ T cells sorted from a lymph node. All receptors come from a C3H/HeJ mouse with alopecia areata. These mice share the MHC haplotype H2-k.

This clone has just a few counts. Any gene name here is a mouse gene name. The read terminates 4 residues ahead of where the CDR3 ends, so the germline J gene completes it. Distinct nucleotide sequences in the sample also encode this CDR3. The chain employs TRBV19 and TRBJ2-3, with 9 bases matching TRBD2. CDR3 length: 16 amino acids. Trimming took 2 bases from V and 0 from J; bases not matched to a gene: 4. The germline gives CDR1 FNHDT, CDR2 SITEND (reference sequence). The CDR3 region is CASSIGDWASAETLYF. CDR3 bases read: TGTGCCAGCAGTATCGGGGACTGGGCTAGTGCAGAA.

Note on this clone: Mouse gene names apply. The read gets to within 4 residues of the CDR3 end, and the germline J gene fills in the rest. This specimen includes other DNA sequences encoding the same CDR3. V usage is TRBV5 and J usage is TRBJ2-3; D remains ambiguous. The CDR3 spans 15 residues. V lost 0 bases to trimming and J lost 0 bases, with 7 bases between them. Germline-derived CDR1 and CDR2 are LGHNA and YNLKQL (reference sequence). The sequenced CDR3 bases are TGTGCCAGCAGCCAAGAGTCAACTAGTGCAGAA. Protein product: CASSQESTSAE. The entire CDR3 protein is CASSQESTSAETLYF.

A few counts support this clone. Gene names and germline refer to mouse. Sequencing ends 4 residues short of the CDR3 end; the germline J gene provides the rest. V usage is TRBV17 and J usage is TRBJ2-5; 7 bases line up with TRBD1. Germline CDR1 is MNHDT and CDR2 is YYDKIL. The CDR3 sequence is 13 residues long. The sequenced part of the CDR3 DNA is TGTGCTAGCAGTAGAGAACAGGGGGAC. Its protein product is CASSREQGD. The CDR3 in its entirety is CASSREQGDTQYF.

Concerning this clone: Gene names and germline refer to mouse. The CDR3 end lies 4 residues beyond the end of the read and is filled in from the germline J gene. The same CDR3 arises from other DNA sequences in this sample as well. This chain connects TRBV13-3 to TRBJ2-5; a possible D gene is TRBD1 (7 bases). CDR1 is NNHDY, CDR2 SYVADS, per germline. The V end was cut by 2 bases, the J end by 2 bases, with 9 bases between. The CDR3 runs 14 residues. The CDR3 sequence is CASSDRGVQDTQYF. The CDR3 bases that were read are TGTGCCAGCAGTGACAGGGGGGTCCAAGAC.

This clone has a handful of counts. The genes are named according to mouse. With the read ending 4 residues before the CDR3 end, the germline J gene is used to fill in that end. Other DNA sequences in this specimen translate into the identical CDR3. This chain joins TRBV5 and TRBJ2-1, with a weak D call TRBD1 (6 bases). CDR3 size: 15 residues. Germline CDR1 reads LGHNA; CDR2 reads YNLKQL (reference sequence). V lost 3 bases, J lost 0 bases, and 9 bases lay in between. CDR3 loop: CASSQDSNNYAEQFF. The covered CDR3 bases are TGTGCCAGCAGCCAGGACAGCAATAACTATGCT.

This clone was counted only a few times. Gene names and germline match the mouse. The CDR3 end lies 4 residues beyond the end of the read and is filled in from the germline J gene. The identical CDR3 is also encoded by other nucleotide sequences in the sample. The chain links TRBV5 to TRBJ2-1; 7 bases are shared with TRBD1. The CDR3 totals 15 residues. The germline V gene has CDR1 LGHNA and CDR2 YNLKQL (reference sequence). After removal of 0 bases from V and 1 base from J, the junction contained 0 bases not matched to a gene. The CDR3 region is CASSQEQGNYAEQFF. The sequenced CDR3 bases are TGTGCCAGCAGCCAAGAACAGGGGAACTATGCT.

Points on this clone: The germline and genes are mouse ones. The read stops 4 residues short of the end of the CDR3; the missing end is completed from the germline J gene. This specimen includes other DNA sequences encoding the same CDR3. The chain employs TRBV17 and TRBJ2-3, with 8 positions matching TRBD2. Germline V gene data show CDR1 as MNHDT and CDR2 as YYDKIL. The CDR3 length is 15 residues. The trim removed 3 bases at V and 1 base at J, leaving 3 bases unmatched. CDR3 bases read: TGTGCTAGCAGTAGGGGGGGGGCAGGTGCAGAA. It is translated as CASSRGGAGAE. The entire CDR3 reads CASSRGGAGAETLYF.

On this clone itself: The gene names here belong to mouse. The missing CDR3 end, 4 residues past where the read stops, is filled in from the germline J gene. Distinct nucleotide sequences in the sample also encode this CDR3. The chain recombines TRBV5 with TRBJ2-3; TRBD2 agrees at 10 bases. CDR3 length: 16 residues. V shed 4 bases and J 0 bases; nucleotides not matched to a gene: 4. The V gene's germline CDR1 is LGHNA and CDR2 YNLKQL (reference sequence). This CDR3 reads CASSPRLGGSAETLYF. Incomplete CDR3 DNA: TGTGCCAGCAGCCCCCGACTGGGGGGTAGTGCAGAA.

This clone occurred a few times. The germline and genes are mouse ones. The CDR3 end falls 4 residues outside the read, so it is completed with the germline J gene. The identical CDR3 is also encoded by other nucleotide sequences in the sample. The genes are TRBV5 and TRBJ2-1; 7 positions match TRBD1. The CDR3 is made up of 15 amino acids. The germline V gene has CDR1 LGHNA and CDR2 YNLKQL (reference sequence). The V segment lost 3 bases and the J segment 1 base; nucleotides outside the gene matches: 3. CDR3: CASSHPGQNYAEQFF. The DNA read from the CDR3 is TGTGCCAGCAGCCATCCGGGACAGAACTATGCT.

In its sample, this clone was seen a few times. Gene names follow the mouse nomenclature. The read halts 4 residues ahead of the CDR3 end, with the missing end drawn from the germline J gene. The chain combines TRBV1 with TRBJ1-1, with 7 bases fitting TRBD1. There are 14 residues in the CDR3. Germline lookup yields CDR1 NSQYPW and CDR2 LRSPGD (reference sequence). The CDR3 loop is CTCSAETGRTEVFF. The DNA read from the CDR3 is TGCACCTGCAGTGCAGAGACAGGGCGGACA.

This clone was detected only a few times. Gene names are the mouse ones. The read ends 4 residues shy of where the CDR3 ends; the end is completed using the germline J gene. The rearrangement links TRBV13-1 to TRBJ2-3; possible D gene TRBD1, 7 bases. Trimming left V 5 bases short and J 1 base short, with 17 bases between. The germline V gene has CDR1 NSHNY and CDR2 SYGAGN. The CDR3 totals 16 residues. CDR3 sequence reads: CASRPLRGEGAETLYF. Incomplete CDR3 DNA: TGTGCCAGCAGGCCCCTCAGGGGGGAGGGTGCAGAA.

This clone was observed a few times. Genes and germline are mouse. The read gets to within 4 residues of the CDR3 end, and the germline J gene fills in the rest. Other DNA sequences in this specimen translate into the identical CDR3. The V gene is TRBV13-2, the J gene TRBJ2-5, with 7 bases that match TRBD1. The CDR3 runs to 13 residues. From germline, CDR1 is NNHNN and CDR2 SYGAGS (reference sequence). Partial CDR3 DNA: TGTGCCAGCGGCCGACAGGGAGGTGAC. It specifies CASGRQGGD. The full CDR3 protein is CASGRQGGDTQYF.

Turning to this clone: Mouse gene names and germline throughout. Read sequence stops 3 residues before the CDR3 end, and the germline J gene provides the missing end. This chain links TRBV13-3 with TRBJ1-6, with 8 bases that match TRBD1. TRBJ1-6 is reported as an ORF; its role is uncertain. The CDR3 extends over 15 amino acids. V was pared by 1 base and J by 7 bases, with 4 bases of the junction left unmatched. Per the germline V gene, CDR1 is NNHDY and CDR2 is SYVADS. The CDR3 is CASSDQGAGNSPLYF. Partial CDR3 DNA: TGTGCCAGCAGTGATCAGGGGGCGGGGAATTCGCCC.

This clone was seen a few times. Germline and genes: mouse. Coverage ceases 4 residues before the CDR3 finishes, and the germline J gene fills in the end. The same CDR3 arises from other DNA sequences in this sample as well. The gene calls are TRBV19 and TRBJ1-2; 9 nucleotides agree with TRBD1. Trimming cost V 5 bases and J 2 bases; bases outside gene matches: 4. The CDR3 loop spans 14 amino acids. Germline V gives CDR1 FNHDT, CDR2 SITEND (reference sequence). The CDR3 reads CASRTGTGNSDYTF. The sequenced part of the CDR3 DNA is TGTGCCAGCAGAACCGGGACAGGGAACTCC.

This clone occurred many times. Here the gene names and germline are mouse. The CDR3 goes on 4 residues after the read ends, and that part is filled in from the germline J gene. Other nucleotide sequences from this sample produce the same CDR3. The V gene is TRBV13-1, the J gene TRBJ2-3, with D possibly matching TRBD1 (6 bases). From germline, CDR1 is NSHNY and CDR2 SYGAGN. CDR3 length equals 15 residues. The V end was cut by 0 bases, the J end by 1 base, with 9 bases between. CDR3 bases read: TGTGCCAGCAGTGATGCCAGGGGCGGTGCAGAA. It is translated as CASSDARGGAE. The whole CDR3 reads CASSDARGGAETLYF.

This clone occurred a few times. Germline and genes: mouse. The read falls 4 residues short of the CDR3 end, and the missing part is taken from the germline J gene. Other DNA sequences in the sample encode the same CDR3. This chain uses TRBV1 with TRBJ2-3; TRBD2 is a possible D gene (5 bases). V was trimmed by 0 bases and J by 0 bases, leaving 10 bases between them. CDR1 is NSQYPW, CDR2 LRSPGD, per germline (reference sequence). The CDR3 has 16 amino acids. The sequenced part of the CDR3 DNA is TGCACCTGCAGTGCAGATGGGTGGGGTAGTGCAGAA. This sequence encodes CTCSADGWGSAE. The whole CDR3 protein reads CTCSADGWGSAETLYF.

In its sample, this clone was seen a few times. Mouse gene names apply. Read data end 4 residues before the CDR3 end; the end is taken from the germline J gene. This chain uses TRBV19 with TRBJ2-7, with D possibly matching TRBD1 (5 bases). This CDR3 has 13 amino acids. CDR1 and CDR2 (germline): FNHDT, SITEND (reference sequence). Trimming cost V 4 bases and J 3 bases, with 11 bases left between them. Partial CDR3 DNA: TGTGCCAGCAGTCCCAAGACAGTCTAT. It codes for CASSPKTVY. In full, the CDR3 is CASSPKTVYEQYF.

Turning to this clone: Mouse gene names and germline throughout. The CDR3: CASSQDPGGRYAEQFF. The DNA read from the CDR3 is TGTGCCAGCAGCCAAGATCCCGGGGGGCGCTATGCT. The chain uses TRBV5 and TRBJ2-1, with a weak D call TRBD2 (7 bases). From the germline J gene comes the end of the CDR3, since the read stops 4 residues before it. Germline V gene data show CDR1 as LGHNA and CDR2 as YNLKQL (reference sequence). This CDR3 spans 16 amino acids. V was pared by 0 bases and J by 3 bases, with 12 bases between.

On this clone itself: Mouse names are used for the genes. The read ends 4 residues shy of where the CDR3 ends; the end is completed using the germline J gene. At the DNA level, this CDR3 is encoded by other sequences in the same sample as well. The rearrangement uses TRBV1 and TRBJ1-2; D remains unclear. Germline V gene data show CDR1 as NSQYPW and CDR2 as LRSPGD (reference sequence). The CDR3 has 13 amino acids. The V gene lost 3 bases and the J gene lost 1 base, with 6 bases spanning the gap. CDR3 bases read: TGCACCTGCAGTGCTCACAAAAACTCC. It is translated as CTCSAHKNS. The whole CDR3 sequence reads CTCSAHKNSDYTF.

Concerning this clone: All gene names here are mouse names. The read halts 4 residues ahead of the CDR3 end, with the missing end drawn from the germline J gene. The sample carries other DNA sequences with the same CDR3. This chain uses TRBV13-1 with TRBJ2-2, with 10 bases fitting TRBD2. With 3 bases clipped from V and 0 bases from J, the junction kept 2 bases outside the gene matches. The germline gives CDR1 NSHNY, CDR2 SYGAGN. The CDR3 is made up of 16 amino acids. The sequenced CDR3 bases are TGTGCCAGCAGTGGGGGACTGGGGACAAACACCGGG. This encodes CASSGGLGTNTG. The entire CDR3 protein reads CASSGGLGTNTGQLYF.

This clone was recorded a few times. The genes and germline here are from mouse. The read terminates 4 residues before the CDR3 end, so the remaining end is supplied by the germline J gene. J is TRBJ2-1 and V is TRBV12-1; TRBD2 matches at 7 bases. Germline trimming cut 4 bases from V and 6 bases from J; bases unmatched to any gene: 2. This CDR3 has 12 residues. CDR1 is SGHSN, CDR2 HYEKVE, per germline. The sequenced CDR3 bases are TGTGCCAGCTCACTGGGGTTTGCT. It encodes CASSLGFA. The full CDR3 sequence reads CASSLGFAEQFF.

This clone was counted between two and nine times. Genes here carry mouse names. The read terminates 4 residues ahead of where the CDR3 ends, so the germline J gene completes it. In the same sample, other DNA sequences code for this CDR3. The chain employs TRBV13-2 and TRBJ1-2, with TRBD1 matching over 8 bases. V lost 1 base, J lost 4 bases, and 3 bases stayed unmatched. The CDR3 is 14 residues long. Germline V CDR1 and CDR2: NNHNN, SYGAGS (reference sequence). The CDR3 DNA, read in part, is TGTGCCAGCGGTGATCAGGGGGCAGGCTCC. This encodes CASGDQGAGS. The CDR3 as a whole reads CASGDQGAGSDYTF.